This section outlines one T cell receptor (beta chain) sequence together with its context. Its specificity is not known. Other DNA sequences in the same sample also yield this CDR3. This entry belongs to a study of cytomegalovirus exposure and HLA in healthy donors. Study context: Earlier sequencing of 150 million to 200 million T cells yielded nearly 120 million unique TCR beta sequences. Study-wide results and caveats: Reportedly, TCR beta sequences accurately predicted HLA-A and HLA-B alleles in most subjects. Later analysis showed TCR association rates varying by HLA locus, highest for DRB1 and lowest for HLA-C. Equally common other TCR beta chains were less clonally expanded than HLA-associated ones, a later analysis found.

The CDR3 covers 14 residues. The ends were cut back, 4 bases at V and 13 bases at J, with 17 bases in the middle. Germline loops: CDR1 MDHEN, CDR2 SYDVKM. PCR involved 60 Vbeta and 13 Jbeta primers. The data were produced by immunoSEQ multiplex PCR, yet TCRdb's version contains in-frame clones alone and is incomplete. The sample carries approximately 170,000 clones, 68% recorded once. The sequence was obtained from a man in his fifties or sixties in good health and CMV-seronegative. The chain recombines TRBV28 with TRBJ1-6; D may be TRBD1 (6 bases). The sample consisted of PBMCs. As DNA, the CDR3 is TGTGCCAGCAGTTCGACAGGTGTCGCTTCCCCCCTCCACTTT. Its protein is CASSSTGVASPLHF.